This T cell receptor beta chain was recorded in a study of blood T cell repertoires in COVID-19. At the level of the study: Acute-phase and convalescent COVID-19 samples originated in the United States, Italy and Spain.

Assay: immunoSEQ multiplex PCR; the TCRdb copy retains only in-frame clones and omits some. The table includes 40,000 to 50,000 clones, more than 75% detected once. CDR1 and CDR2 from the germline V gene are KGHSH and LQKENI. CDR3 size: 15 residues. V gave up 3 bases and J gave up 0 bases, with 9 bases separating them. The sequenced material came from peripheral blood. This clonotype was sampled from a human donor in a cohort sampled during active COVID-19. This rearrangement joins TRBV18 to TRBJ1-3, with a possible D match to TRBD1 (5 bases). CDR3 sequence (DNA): TGTGCCAGCTCACCGGGACTCAACTCTGGAAACACCATATATTTT. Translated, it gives CASSPGLNSGNTIYF.